Sequencing of this T cell receptor beta chain was carried out in a study of blood T cell repertoires in COVID-19 (dated by TCRdb to the early 2020s). At the level of the whole study: Samples covering the acute and convalescent phases of COVID-19 were provided by collaborators in the United States, Italy and Spain. The prospective study material was composed of cDNA or gDNA derived from T cells, B-cell-depleted T cells, or PBMCs. Subjects who had been exposed to COVID-19, were actively infected with it, or had recovered from it provided the deeply sampled blood TCRbeta repertoires that made up the dataset. Samples were obtained from the ongoing ImmuneRACE study (first 160 participants) and from over 1,000 subjects provided by 6 global collaborators. The repertoires were released in a freely available public database meant as a resource for research on the immune response to SARS-CoV-2. Where available, HLA class I and class II types were taken from metadata supplied by the sample provider and were not determined by assay-based typing. Sample metadata almost always included a de-identified subject ID, COVID-19 status, age in years and sex. Overall results and qualifications from the work: Clinical and demographic metadata were provided uncurated, with the amount varying by source and participant.

In the case of this clone: No cognate antigen has been identified for it. There are no base qualities to consult, and no much larger clone falls within one base.

One collaborating source in Seattle enrolled patients during active infection and followed them longitudinally through the course of disease. Whole blood was collected in K2EDTA tubes by collaborating institutions according to the institutions' own protocols. For TCRbeta analysis, collaborator samples were shipped as frozen whole blood, as isolated PBMCs, or as DNA extracted from either sample type. Trimming takes 5 bases from V and 0 bases from J, and the germline ends sit 17 bases apart. The CDR3 has 17 amino acids, counting the end cysteine and phenylalanine. Only the CDR3 DNA stays, 51 bases, in frame from base 1. The germline V gene encodes CDR1 SGHAT and CDR2 FQNNGV. TCRbeta CDR3 regions were amplified from genomic DNA using the immunoSEQ Assay, a bias-controlled multiplex PCR. Per the authors' processing: Nucleated cell counts per sample were estimated from amplification of reference gene primers within the assay. To quantify the absolute abundance of each unique TCRbeta CDR3 rearrangement, sequence reads were collapsed and filtered. For each sample, productive Simpson clonality was calculated as the square root of Simpson's diversity index across productive rearrangements. Held by TCRdb, this immuneACCESS table contains in-frame sequences only and omits some clones. Under half of the omission traces to an unresolved V gene where checked; the cause of the rest is unknown. Clonal size and the V and J genes are those of that table, whereas D and trimming came from the DNA. For this sample there are some 450,000 clones; 88% appear just once. The ten biggest clones cover roughly an eighth of the sample.

This sequence uses TRBV11-2 and TRBJ1-3; 6 matching bases give a weak D call of TRBD1. Sequences were obtained from peripheral blood. This clonotype was obtained from a woman in her forties or fifties with COVID-19, enrolled during active disease. This receptor has the CDR3 CASSPTPGHLSGNTIYF. At the DNA level, the sequence is TGTGCCAGCAGCCCAACCCCGGGACATCTCTCTGGAAACACCATATATTTT.